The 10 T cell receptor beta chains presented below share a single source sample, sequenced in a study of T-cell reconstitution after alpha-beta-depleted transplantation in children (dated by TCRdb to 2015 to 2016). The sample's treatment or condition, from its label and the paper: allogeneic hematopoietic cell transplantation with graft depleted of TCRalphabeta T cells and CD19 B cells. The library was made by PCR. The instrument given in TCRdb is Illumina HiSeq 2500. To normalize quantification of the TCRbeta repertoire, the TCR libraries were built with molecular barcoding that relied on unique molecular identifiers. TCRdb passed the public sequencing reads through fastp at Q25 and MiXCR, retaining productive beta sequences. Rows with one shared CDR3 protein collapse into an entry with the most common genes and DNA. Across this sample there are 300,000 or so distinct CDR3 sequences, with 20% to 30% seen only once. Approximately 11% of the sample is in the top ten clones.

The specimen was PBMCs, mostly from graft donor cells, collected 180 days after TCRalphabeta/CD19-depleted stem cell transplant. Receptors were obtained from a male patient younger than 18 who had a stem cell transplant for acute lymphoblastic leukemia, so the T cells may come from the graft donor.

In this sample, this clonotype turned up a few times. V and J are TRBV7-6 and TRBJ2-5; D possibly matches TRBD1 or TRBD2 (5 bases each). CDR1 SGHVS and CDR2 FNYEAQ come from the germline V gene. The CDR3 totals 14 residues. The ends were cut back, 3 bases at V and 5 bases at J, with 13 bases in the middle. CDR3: CASSLNYEGETQYF. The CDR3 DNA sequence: TGTGCCAGCAGCTTGAACTACGAGGGGGAGACCCAGTACTTC.

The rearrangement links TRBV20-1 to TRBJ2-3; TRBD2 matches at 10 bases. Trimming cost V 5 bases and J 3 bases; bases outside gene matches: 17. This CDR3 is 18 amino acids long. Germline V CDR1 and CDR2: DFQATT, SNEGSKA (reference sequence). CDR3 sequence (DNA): TGCAGTGCTGGTTCTAGCGGGAGTATTTACGGGGGGACAGATACGCAGTATTTT. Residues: CSAGSSGSIYGGTDTQYF.

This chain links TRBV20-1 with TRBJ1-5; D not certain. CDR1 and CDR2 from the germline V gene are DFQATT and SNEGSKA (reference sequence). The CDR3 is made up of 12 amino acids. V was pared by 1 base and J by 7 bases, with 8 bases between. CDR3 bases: TGCAGTGCTAGAGGGCCGTGGCAGCCCCAGCATTTT. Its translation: CSARGPWQPQHF.

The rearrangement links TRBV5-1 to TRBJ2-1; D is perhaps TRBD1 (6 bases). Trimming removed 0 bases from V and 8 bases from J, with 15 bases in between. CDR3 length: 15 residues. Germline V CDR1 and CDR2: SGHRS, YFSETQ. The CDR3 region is CASSLDPIQGYEQFF. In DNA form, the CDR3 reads TGCGCCAGCAGCTTGGATCCCATACAGGGTTATGAGCAGTTCTTC.

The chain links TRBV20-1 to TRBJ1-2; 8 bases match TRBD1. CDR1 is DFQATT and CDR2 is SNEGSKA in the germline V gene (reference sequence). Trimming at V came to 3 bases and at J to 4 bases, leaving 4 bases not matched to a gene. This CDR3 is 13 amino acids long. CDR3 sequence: CSARTGVGYGYTF. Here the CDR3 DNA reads TGCAGTGCTAGGACAGGGGTTGGCTATGGCTACACCTTC.

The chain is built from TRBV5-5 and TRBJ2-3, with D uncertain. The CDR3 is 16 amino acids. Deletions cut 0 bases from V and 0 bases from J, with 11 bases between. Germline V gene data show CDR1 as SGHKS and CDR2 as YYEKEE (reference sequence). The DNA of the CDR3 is TGTGCCAGCAGCTTGGAGCCGGTGACTAGCACAGATACGCAGTATTTT. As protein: CASSLEPVTSTDTQYF.

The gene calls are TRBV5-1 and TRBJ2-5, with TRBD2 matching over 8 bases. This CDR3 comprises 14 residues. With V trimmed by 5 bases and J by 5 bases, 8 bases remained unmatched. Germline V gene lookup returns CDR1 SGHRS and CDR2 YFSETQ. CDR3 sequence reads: CASRSSGGRETQYF. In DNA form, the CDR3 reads TGCGCCAGCAGATCGTCGGGGGGGCGGGAGACCCAGTACTTC.

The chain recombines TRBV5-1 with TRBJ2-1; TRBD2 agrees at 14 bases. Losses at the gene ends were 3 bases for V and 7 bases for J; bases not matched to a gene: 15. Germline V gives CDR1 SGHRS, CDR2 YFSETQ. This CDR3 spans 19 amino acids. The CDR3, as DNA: TGCGCCAGCAGCTCCGGGGGACTAGCGGGAGTTCGGGTCCAAAATGAGCAGTTCTTC. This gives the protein CASSSGGLAGVRVQNEQFF.

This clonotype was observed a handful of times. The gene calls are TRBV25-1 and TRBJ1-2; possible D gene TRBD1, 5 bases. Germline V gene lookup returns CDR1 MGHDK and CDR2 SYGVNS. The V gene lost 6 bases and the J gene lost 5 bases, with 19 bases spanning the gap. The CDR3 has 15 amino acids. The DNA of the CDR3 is TGTGCCAGCAGCGAAGGGTCAGGGCTGTTATATGGCTACACCTTC. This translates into CASSEGSGLLYGYTF.

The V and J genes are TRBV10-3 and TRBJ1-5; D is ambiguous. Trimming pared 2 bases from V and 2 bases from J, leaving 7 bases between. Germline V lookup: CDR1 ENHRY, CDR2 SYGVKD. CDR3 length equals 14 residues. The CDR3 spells CAISENQGNQPQHF. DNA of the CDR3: TGTGCCATCAGTGAGAACCAGGGCAATCAGCCCCAGCATTTT.